This T cell receptor (beta chain) was recovered during a study of PD-L1 blockade in urothelial cancer. The overall study: Treatment start was followed by blood analysis at 3 weeks (second dose) and again at 6 weeks. Each blood sample yielded a median of around 130,000 T cells.

Trimming removed 6 bases from V and 4 bases from J, with 12 bases in between. CDR1 is GTSNPN and CDR2 is SVGIG in the germline V gene (reference sequence). This CDR3 is 12 amino acids long. Specified time point: peripheral blood 6 weeks after treatment start. Every patient provided from 1 to 8 samples, collected pretreatment and on-treatment. This clone was found once. The method was immunoSEQ multiplex PCR; TCRdb's version includes in-frame clones alone and lacks a portion of them. Among some 75,000 clones listed, 80% to 95% were seen once. The sequencing used PBMCs, collected around atezolizumab (anti-PD-L1) treatment. The chain employs TRBV30 and TRBJ1-2; possible D gene TRBD1, 5 bases. This TCR came from a woman older than 75 with urothelial cancer. The DNA for the CDR3 is TGTGCCTGCGGCGGGAGGGGCTATGGCTACACCTTC. Translated, it gives CACGGRGYGYTF.